This T cell receptor (beta chain) originates from a study of beta chain features in type 1 diabetes. For the study at large: Sorted cells, approximately 100,000,000 in number, were examined across all samples.

Sequencing targeted expressed TCRB transcripts, as all isolated RNA had been reverse transcribed. Sequencing used immunoSEQ multiplex PCR; TCRdb keeps in-frame clones, though not all of them. The table lists 630,000 or so clones, about 14% of them singletons. Whole-study findings and limits: In comparison with healthy donors, patients had naive, central memory and Treg TCRB repertoires that appeared more similar. In every one of the four CD4+ subsets, TCRB CDR3s were moderately but significantly shorter in Type 1 diabetes patients. Insertions were fewer and deletions more numerous at VDJ junctions in type 1 diabetes patients.

With V trimmed by 8 bases and J by 1 base, 10 bases remained unmatched. The V gene's germline CDR1 is MDHEN and CDR2 SYDVKM. The CDR3 contains 15 residues. Only a few counts were recorded for this clone. Its specificity is not known. CD45RO/CCR7/CD25/CD127/CD95/CD27 sorting isolated CD4+ naive, central memory, regulatory and stem cell-like memory cells. The sample was naive CD4+ T cells from blood. The receptor was derived from a man aged 18 to 30 with type 1 diabetes. The gene calls are TRBV28 and TRBJ1-1, with TRBD1 matching over 7 bases. The CDR3 region has the DNA TGTGCCAGCCTCTCCGAGGGGGCGCAGAACACTGAAGCTTTCTTT. Encoded protein: CASLSEGAQNTEAFF.